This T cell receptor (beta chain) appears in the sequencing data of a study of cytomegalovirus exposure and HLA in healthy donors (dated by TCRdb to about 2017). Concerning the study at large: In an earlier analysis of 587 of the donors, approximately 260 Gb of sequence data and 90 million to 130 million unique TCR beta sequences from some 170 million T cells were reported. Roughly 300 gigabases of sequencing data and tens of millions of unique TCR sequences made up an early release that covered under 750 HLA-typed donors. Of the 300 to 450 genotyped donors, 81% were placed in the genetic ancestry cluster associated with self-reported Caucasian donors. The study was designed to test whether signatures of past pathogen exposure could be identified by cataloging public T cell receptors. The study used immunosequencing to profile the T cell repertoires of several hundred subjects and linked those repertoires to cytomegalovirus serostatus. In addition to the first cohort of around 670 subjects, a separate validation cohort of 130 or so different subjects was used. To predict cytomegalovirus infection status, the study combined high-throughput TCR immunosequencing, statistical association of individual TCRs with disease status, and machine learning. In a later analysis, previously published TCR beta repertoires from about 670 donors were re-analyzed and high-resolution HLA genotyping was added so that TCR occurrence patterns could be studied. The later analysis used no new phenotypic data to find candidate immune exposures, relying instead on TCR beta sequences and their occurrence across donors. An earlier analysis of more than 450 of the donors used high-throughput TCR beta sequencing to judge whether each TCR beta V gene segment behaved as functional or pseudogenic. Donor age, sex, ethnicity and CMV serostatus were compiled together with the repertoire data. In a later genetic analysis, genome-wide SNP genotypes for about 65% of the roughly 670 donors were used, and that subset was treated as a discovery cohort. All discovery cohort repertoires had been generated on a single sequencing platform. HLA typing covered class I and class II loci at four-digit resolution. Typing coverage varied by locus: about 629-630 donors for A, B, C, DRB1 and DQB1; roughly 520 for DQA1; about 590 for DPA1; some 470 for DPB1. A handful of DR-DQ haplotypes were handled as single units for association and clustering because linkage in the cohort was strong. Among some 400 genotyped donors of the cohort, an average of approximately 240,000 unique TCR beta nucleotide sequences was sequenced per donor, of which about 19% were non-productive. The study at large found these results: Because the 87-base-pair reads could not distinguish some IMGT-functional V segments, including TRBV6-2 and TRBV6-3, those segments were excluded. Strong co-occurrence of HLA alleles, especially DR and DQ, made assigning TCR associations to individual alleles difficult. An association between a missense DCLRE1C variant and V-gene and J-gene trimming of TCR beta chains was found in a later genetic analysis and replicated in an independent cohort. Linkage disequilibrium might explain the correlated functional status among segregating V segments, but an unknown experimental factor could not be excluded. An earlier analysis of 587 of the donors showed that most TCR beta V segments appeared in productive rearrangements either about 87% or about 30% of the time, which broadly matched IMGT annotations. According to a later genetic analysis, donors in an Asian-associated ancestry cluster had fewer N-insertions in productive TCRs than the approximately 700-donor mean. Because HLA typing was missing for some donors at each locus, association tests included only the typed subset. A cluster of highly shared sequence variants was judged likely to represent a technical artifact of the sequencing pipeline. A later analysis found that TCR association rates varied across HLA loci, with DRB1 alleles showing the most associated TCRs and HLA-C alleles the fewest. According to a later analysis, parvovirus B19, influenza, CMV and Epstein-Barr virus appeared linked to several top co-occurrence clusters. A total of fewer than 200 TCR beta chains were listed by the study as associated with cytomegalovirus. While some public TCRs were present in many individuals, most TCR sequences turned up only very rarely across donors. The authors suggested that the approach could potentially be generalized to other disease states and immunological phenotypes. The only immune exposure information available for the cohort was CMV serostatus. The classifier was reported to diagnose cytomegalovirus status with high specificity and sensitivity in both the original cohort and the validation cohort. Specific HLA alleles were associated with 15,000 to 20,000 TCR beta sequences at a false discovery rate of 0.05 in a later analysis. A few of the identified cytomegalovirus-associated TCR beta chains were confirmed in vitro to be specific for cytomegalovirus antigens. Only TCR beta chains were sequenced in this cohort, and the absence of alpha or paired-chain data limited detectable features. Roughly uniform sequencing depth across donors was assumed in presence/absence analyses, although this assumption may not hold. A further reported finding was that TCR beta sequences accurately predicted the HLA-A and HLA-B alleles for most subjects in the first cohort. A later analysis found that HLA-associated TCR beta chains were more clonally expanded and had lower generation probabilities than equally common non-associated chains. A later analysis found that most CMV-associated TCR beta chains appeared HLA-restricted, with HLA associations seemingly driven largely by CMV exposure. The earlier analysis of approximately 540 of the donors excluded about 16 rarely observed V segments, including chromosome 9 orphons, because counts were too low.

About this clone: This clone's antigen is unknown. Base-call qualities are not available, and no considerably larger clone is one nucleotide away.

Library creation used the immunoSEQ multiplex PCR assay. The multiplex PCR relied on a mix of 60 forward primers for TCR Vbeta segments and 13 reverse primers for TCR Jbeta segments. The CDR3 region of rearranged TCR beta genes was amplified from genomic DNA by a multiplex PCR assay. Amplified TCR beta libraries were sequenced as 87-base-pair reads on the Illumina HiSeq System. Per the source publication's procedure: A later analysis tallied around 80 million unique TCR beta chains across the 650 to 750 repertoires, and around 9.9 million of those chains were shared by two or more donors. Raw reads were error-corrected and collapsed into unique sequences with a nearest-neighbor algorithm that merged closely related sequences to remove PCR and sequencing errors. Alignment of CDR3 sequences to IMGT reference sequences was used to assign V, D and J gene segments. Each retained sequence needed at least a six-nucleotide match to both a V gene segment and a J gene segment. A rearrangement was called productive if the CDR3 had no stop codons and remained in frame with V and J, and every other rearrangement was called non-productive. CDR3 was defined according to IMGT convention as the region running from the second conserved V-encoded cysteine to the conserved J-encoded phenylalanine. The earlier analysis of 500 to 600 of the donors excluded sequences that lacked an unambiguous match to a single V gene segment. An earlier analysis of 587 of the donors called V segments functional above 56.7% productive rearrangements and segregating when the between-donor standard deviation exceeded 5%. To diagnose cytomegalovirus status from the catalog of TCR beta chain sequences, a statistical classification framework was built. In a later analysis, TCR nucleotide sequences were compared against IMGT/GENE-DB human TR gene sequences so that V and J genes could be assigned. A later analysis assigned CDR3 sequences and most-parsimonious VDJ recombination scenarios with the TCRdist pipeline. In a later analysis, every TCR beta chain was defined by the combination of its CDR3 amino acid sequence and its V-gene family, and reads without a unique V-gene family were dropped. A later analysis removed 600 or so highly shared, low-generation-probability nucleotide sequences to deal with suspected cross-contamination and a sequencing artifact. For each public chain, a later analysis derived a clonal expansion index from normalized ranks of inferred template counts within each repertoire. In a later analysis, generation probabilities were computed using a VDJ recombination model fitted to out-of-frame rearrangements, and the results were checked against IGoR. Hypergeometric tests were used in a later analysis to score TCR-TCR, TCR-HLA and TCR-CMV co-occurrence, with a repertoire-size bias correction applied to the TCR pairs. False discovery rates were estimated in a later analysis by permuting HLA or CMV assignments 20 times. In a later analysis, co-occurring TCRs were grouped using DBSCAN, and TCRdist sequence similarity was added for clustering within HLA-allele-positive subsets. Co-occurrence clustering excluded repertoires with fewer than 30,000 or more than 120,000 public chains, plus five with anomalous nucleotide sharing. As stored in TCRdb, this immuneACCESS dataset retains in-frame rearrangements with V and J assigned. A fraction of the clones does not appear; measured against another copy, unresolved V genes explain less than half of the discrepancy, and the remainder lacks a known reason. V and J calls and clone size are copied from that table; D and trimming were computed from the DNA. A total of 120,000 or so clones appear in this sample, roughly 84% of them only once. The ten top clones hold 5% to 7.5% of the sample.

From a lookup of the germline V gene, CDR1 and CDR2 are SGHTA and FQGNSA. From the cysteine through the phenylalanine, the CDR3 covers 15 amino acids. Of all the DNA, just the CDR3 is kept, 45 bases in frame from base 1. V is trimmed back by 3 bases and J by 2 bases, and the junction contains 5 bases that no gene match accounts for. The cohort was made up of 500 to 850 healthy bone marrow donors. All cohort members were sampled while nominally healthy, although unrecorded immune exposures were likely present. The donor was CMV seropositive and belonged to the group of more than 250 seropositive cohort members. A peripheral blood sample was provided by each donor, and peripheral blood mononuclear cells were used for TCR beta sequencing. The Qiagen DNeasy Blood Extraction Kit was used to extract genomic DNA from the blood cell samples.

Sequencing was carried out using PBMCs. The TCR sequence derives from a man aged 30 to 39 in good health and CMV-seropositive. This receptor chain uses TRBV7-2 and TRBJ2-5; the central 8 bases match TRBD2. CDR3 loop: CASSLQLAVQETQYF. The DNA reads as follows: TGTGCCAGCAGCTTGCAACTAGCGGTACAAGAGACCCAGTACTTC.